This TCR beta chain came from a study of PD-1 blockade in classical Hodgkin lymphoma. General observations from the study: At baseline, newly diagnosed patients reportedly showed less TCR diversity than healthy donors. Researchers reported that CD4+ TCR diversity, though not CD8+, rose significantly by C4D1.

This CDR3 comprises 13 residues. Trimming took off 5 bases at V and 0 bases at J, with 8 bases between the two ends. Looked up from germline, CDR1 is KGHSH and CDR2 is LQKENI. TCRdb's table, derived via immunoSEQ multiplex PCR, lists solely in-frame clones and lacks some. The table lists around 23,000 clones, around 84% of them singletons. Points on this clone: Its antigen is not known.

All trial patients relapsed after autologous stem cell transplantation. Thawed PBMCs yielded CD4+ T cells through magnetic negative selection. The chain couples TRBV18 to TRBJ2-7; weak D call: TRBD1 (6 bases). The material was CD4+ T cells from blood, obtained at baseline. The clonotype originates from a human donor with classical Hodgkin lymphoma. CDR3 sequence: CASSVQGSYEQYF. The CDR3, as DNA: TGTGCCAGCTCAGTACAGGGCTCCTACGAGCAGTACTTC.